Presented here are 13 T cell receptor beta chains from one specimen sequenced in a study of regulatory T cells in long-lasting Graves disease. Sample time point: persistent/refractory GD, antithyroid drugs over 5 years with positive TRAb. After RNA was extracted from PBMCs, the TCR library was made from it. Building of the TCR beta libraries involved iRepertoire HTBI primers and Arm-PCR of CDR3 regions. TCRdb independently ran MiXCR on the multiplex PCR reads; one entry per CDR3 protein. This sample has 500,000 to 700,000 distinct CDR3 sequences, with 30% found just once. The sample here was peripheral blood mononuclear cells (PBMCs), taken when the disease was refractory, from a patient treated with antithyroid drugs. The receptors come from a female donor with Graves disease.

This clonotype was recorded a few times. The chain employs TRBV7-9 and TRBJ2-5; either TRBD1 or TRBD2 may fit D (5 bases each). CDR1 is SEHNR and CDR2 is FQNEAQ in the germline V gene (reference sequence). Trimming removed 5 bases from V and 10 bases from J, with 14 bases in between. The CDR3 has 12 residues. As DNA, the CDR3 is TGTGCCAGCAGCCCGGGACGTGAGGGCCAGTACTTC. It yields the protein CASSPGREGQYF.

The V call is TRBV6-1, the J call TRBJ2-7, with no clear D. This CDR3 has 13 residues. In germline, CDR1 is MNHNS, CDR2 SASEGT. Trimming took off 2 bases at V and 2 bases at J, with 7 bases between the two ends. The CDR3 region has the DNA TGTGCCAGCAGTGAACAGTCTGCCTACGAGCAGTACTTC. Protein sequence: CASSEQSAYEQYF.

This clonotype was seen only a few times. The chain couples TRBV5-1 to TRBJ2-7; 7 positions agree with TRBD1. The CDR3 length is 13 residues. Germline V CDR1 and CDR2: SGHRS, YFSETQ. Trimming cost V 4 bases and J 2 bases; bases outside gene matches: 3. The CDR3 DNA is TGCGCCAGCAGCGGGACAGACACCTACGAGCAGTACTTC. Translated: CASSGTDTYEQYF.

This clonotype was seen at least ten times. The CDR3 DNA reads as TGTGCCAGCAGTTTGGCAGGGAATTACGGTGAAGCTTTCTTT. Its translation: CASSLAGNYGEAFF. This chain joins TRBV12-3 or TRBV12-4 and TRBJ1-1, with a tentative D call TRBD1 (5 bases). V was cut by 3 bases and J by 7 bases, with 15 bases left in between. The CDR3 covers 14 residues.

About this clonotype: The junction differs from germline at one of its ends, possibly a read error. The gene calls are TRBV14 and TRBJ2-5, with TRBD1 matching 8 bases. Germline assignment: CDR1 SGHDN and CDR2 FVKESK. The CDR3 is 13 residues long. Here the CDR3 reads CTSSHLQGGTQYF. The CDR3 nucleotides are TGTACCAGCAGCCACTTACAGGGGGGGACCCAGTACTTC.

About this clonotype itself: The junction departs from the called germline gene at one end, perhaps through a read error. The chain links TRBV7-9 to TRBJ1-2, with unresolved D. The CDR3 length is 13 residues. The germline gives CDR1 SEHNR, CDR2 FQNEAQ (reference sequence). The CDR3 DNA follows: TGTACCAGCAGCTTATTAATGGGATATGGCTACACCTTC. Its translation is CTSSLLMGYGYTF.

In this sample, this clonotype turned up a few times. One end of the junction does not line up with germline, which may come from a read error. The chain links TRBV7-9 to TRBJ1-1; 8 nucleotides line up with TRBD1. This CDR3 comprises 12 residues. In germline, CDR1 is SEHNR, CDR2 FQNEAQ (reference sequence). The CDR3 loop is CASSLVSQGARF. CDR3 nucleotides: TGTGCCAGCAGCTTAGTATCCCAGGGGGCCCGATTT.

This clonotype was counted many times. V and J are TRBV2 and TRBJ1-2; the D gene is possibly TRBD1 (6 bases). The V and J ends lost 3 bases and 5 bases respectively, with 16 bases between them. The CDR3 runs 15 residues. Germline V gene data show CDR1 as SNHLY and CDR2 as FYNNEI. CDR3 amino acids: CASSDYREVEYGYTF. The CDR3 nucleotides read TGTGCCAGCAGTGATTACAGGGAAGTAGAGTATGGCTACACCTTC. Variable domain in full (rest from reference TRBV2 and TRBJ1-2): EPEVTQTPSHQVTQMGQEVILRCVPISNHLYFYWYRQILGQKVEFLVSFYNNEISEKSEIFDDQFSVERPDGSNFTLKIRSTKLEDSAMYFCASSDYREVEYGYTFGSGTRLTVV.

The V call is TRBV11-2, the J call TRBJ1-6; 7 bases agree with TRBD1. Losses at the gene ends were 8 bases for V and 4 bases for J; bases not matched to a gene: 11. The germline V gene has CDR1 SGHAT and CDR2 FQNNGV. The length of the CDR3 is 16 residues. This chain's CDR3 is CASSIGGATYNSPLHF. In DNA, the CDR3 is TGTGCCAGCTCTATAGGGGGCGCGACTTATAATTCACCCCTCCACTTT. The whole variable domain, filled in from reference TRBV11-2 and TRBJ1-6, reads EAGVAQSPRYKIIEKRQSVAFWCNPISGHATLYWYQQILGQGPKLLIQFQNNGVVDDSQLPKDRFSAERLKGVDSTLKIQPAKLEDSAVYLCASSIGGATYNSPLHFGNGTRLTVT.

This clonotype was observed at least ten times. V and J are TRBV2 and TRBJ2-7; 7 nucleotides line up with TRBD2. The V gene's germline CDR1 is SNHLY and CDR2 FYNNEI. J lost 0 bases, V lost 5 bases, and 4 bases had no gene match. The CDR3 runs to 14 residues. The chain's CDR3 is CASSTGLGSYEQYF. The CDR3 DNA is TGTGCCAGCAGTACCGGACTAGGCTCCTACGAGCAGTACTTC.

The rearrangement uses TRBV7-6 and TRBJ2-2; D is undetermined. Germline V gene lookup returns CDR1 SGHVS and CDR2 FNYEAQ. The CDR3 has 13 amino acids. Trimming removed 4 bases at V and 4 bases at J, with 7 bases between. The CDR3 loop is CASSSHGTGELFF. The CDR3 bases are TGTGCCAGCAGCTCCCACGGCACCGGGGAGCTGTTTTTT.

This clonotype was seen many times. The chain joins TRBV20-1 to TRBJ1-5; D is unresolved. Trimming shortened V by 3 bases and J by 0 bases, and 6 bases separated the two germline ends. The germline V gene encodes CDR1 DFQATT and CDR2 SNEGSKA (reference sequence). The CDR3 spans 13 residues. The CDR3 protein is CSARGSSNQPQHF. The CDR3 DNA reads TGCAGTGCTAGGGGCAGTAGCAATCAGCCCCAGCATTTT.

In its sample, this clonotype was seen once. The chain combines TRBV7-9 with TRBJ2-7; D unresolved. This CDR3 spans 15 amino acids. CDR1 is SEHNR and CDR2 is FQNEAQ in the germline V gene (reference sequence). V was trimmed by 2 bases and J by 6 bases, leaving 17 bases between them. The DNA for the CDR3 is TGTGCCAGCAGCTTATTTGGGGTGGACGAAAGCGAGCAGTACTTC. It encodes CASSLFGVDESEQYF.